This TCR beta chain is from a study of T-cell reconstitution after alpha-beta-depleted transplantation in children. This clonotype was counted a few times. This CDR3 has 16 amino acids. Germline trimming cut 1 base from V and 1 base from J; bases unmatched to any gene: 3. CDR1 is SGHNT and CDR2 is YENEEA in the germline V gene. Construction of the TCRbeta library involved unique molecular identifiers. TCRdb itself ran the PCR reads through MiXCR, one entry per CDR3 protein. The table includes roughly 500,000 distinct CDR3 sequences, approximately 32% detected once. The sequence was obtained from a human donor who donated a stem cell graft to a child with aplastic anemia. V usage is TRBV11-3 and J usage is TRBJ2-3; TRBD2 agrees at 9 bases. This specimen was PBMCs from the stem cell graft donor, taken from the stem cell graft. CDR3 in amino acids: CASSLGLAGRTDTQYF. CDR3 DNA sequence: TGTGCCAGCAGCTTAGGGCTAGCGGGACGCACAGATACGCAGTATTTT.